This T cell receptor beta chain was documented in a study of Ad26.COV2.S vaccination and SARS-CoV-2 variants. This clone appeared once. Its matching antigen is unknown. Whole-study findings and limits: Spike-specific TCR breadth was greater in vaccine than placebo recipients.

The method was immunoSEQ multiplex PCR; TCRdb's version includes in-frame clones alone and lacks a portion of them. This sample yields about 460,000 clones, of which 70% to 90% are seen a single time; about 1.7% belongs to the top ten. The sample's treatment: around 19 received Ad26.COV2.S at low or high dose, single or two shots; roughly 5 received placebo; per-sample allocation not given. Repertoires come from day 63 after the first vaccine or placebo injection. CDR1 and CDR2 from the germline V gene are SEHNR and FQNEAQ (reference sequence). After removal of 8 bases from V and 4 bases from J, the junction contained 11 bases not matched to a gene. This CDR3 contains 15 residues.

The chain carries TRBV7-9 and TRBJ2-1; TRBD2 matches at 7 bases. The material sequenced was peripheral blood, taken in a trial of Ad26.COV2.S vaccine versus placebo. The origin of this receptor is a person aged 18 to 65 who received the Ad26.COV2.S COVID-19 vaccine or a placebo. The CDR3 DNA reads TGTGCCAGCCACGATTGGTCGCGGGAGTACAATGAGCAGTTCTTC. Translating it yields CASHDWSREYNEQFF. The full variable domain, rest sourced from reference TRBV7-9 and TRBJ2-1, is DTGVSQNPRHKITKRGQNVTFRCDPISEHNRLYWYRQTLGQGPEFLTYFQNEAQLEKSRLLSDRFSAERPKGSFSTLEIQRTEQGDSAMYLCASHDWSREYNEQFFGPGTRLTVL.